The entry below gives a single TCR beta chain sequence along with its context. What it recognizes is unknown. This sample was included in a study of shared clonotypes between healthy human individuals. The study's findings and limits: Sharing of clonotypes among donors was expected to vary with sequencing depth. Relative to memory subsets, naive subsets generally showed larger estimated richness.

The protocol was immunoSEQ multiplex PCR, while the TCRdb copy is restricted to in-frame clones and leaves out a portion. The sample records about 380,000 clones, about 96% being singletons. There are 14 residues in the CDR3. Germline CDR1 MNHNS, CDR2 SASEGT. Trimming stripped 0 bases from V and 9 bases from J, with 12 bases between. This TCR was recovered from a man aged 25-40 years in good health. The V and J genes are TRBV6-1 and TRBJ1-5; D is possibly TRBD1 (6 bases). The sequencing input was memory CD8+ T cells sorted from blood. Documented subset: CD45RO+ cells pooled with CCR7-negative TemRA cells. The CDR3 DNA follows: TGTGCCAGCAGTGAAGCGGGGGGGGCGAGGCCCCAGCATTTT. This codes for CASSEAGGARPQHF.